This passage covers 15 T cell receptor beta chains from one sample sequenced in a study of cytomegalovirus exposure and HLA in healthy donors. The PCR contained 60 Vbeta and 13 Jbeta primers. Data came from immunoSEQ multiplex PCR; TCRdb stores just in-frame clones and leaves some out. The table shows more than 110,000 clones, with over 60% occurring only once. Sequences were obtained from PBMCs. The receptors originated from a male donor in good health and CMV-seropositive.

This clone was seen once. The rearrangement uses TRBV25-1 and TRBJ2-7, with a tentative D call TRBD2 (5 bases). CDR3 length: 17 amino acids. CDR1 is MGHDK, CDR2 SYGVNS, per germline. V was cut by 4 bases and J by 5 bases, with 24 bases left in between. The CDR3 spells CASSASPRVGSPHEQYF. The CDR3 DNA reads as TGTGCCAGCAGTGCCTCCCCGAGGGTTGGGTCCCCCCACGAGCAGTACTTC.

The rearrangement uses TRBV5-1 and TRBJ1-1; maybe TRBD1 (6 bases). The CDR3 consists of 14 residues. The V and J ends lost 4 bases and 2 bases respectively, with 12 bases between them. Germline CDR1 reads SGHRS; CDR2 reads YFSETQ. CDR3 DNA: TGCGCCAGCAGCCCCCAGACAGGTAACACTGAAGCTTTCTTT. Protein: CASSPQTGNTEAFF.

The V gene is TRBV7-8, the J gene TRBJ1-5; D is undetermined. V gave up 3 bases and J gave up 6 bases, with 9 bases separating them. Germline lookup yields CDR1 SGHVS and CDR2 FQNEAQ. The CDR3 extends over 13 amino acids. DNA for the CDR3: TGTGCCAGCAGCTTGAGAGAGAGTCAGCCCCAGCATTTT. This codes for CASSLRESQPQHF.

The chain couples TRBV7-2 to TRBJ1-5; D gene uncertain. Trimming shortened V by 1 base and J by 0 bases, and 10 bases separated the two germline ends. The germline V gene encodes CDR1 SGHTA and CDR2 FQGNSA. This CDR3 is built from 16 residues. The CDR3 region is CASSLGPERSNQPQHF. The CDR3 bases are TGTGCCAGCAGCTTAGGGCCAGAACGTAGCAATCAGCCCCAGCATTTT.

The chain is built from TRBV19 and TRBJ1-2; D gene unclear. V gave up 6 bases and J gave up 4 bases, with 15 bases separating them. The CDR3 covers 14 residues. The germline V gene encodes CDR1 LNHDA and CDR2 SQIVND (reference sequence). The CDR3 here is CASSLSEGGYGYTF. CDR3 bases: TGTGCCAGTAGCCTTTCAGAGGGCGGCTATGGCTACACCTTC.

The V and J genes are TRBV25-1 and TRBJ2-5; D possibly corresponds to TRBD2 (7 bases). V dropped 1 base and J dropped 1 base, with 13 bases sitting between them. From germline, CDR1 is MGHDK and CDR2 SYGVNS. The CDR3 contains 16 residues. The CDR3 here is CASSESGGRSQETQYF. The CDR3 nucleotides are TGTGCCAGCAGTGAATCGGGGGGCCGCTCCCAAGAGACCCAGTACTTC.

This chain links TRBV23-1 with TRBJ2-6; D is unclear. TRBV23-1 is marked as an open reading frame, function uncertain. The ends were cut back, 4 bases at V and 0 bases at J, with 13 bases in the middle. The CDR3 covers 17 residues. This CDR3 is CASSRTRARSGANVLTF. The CDR3 coding sequence is TGCGCCAGCAGTCGTACCAGAGCGCGCTCTGGGGCCAACGTCCTGACTTTC.

The rearrangement uses TRBV27 and TRBJ2-7, with 8 bases that match TRBD1. The ends lost 6 bases at V and 4 bases at J; junction bases unmatched: 5. CDR1 and CDR2 from the germline V gene are MNHEY and SMNVEV (reference sequence). The CDR3 spans 13 residues. The CDR3 sequence is CASSQGQAYEQYF. CDR3 bases: TGTGCCAGCAGCCAGGGACAGGCATACGAGCAGTACTTC.

This chain links TRBV7-9 with TRBJ1-5; TRBD1 aligns across 9 bases. The junction had 2 bases not matched to a gene; V was cut back by 0 bases and J by 5 bases. CDR1 is SEHNR and CDR2 is FQNEAQ in the germline V gene (reference sequence). The CDR3 is 15 residues long. CDR3: CASSLAGTGHQPQHF. Written as DNA, the CDR3 is TGTGCCAGCAGCTTAGCCGGGACAGGGCATCAGCCCCAGCATTTT.

The chain links TRBV5-1 to TRBJ2-1, with a weak D call TRBD1 (5 bases). Trimming pared 0 bases from V and 7 bases from J, leaving 14 bases between. The germline V gene encodes CDR1 SGHRS and CDR2 YFSETQ. CDR3 length: 15 amino acids. The CDR3 reads CASSLARSRTNEQFF. DNA for the CDR3: TGCGCCAGCAGCTTGGCTCGGTCTAGGACAAATGAGCAGTTCTTC.

CDR3 DNA sequence: TGTGCCAGCAGTCCGGACACAAAGAACACTGAAGCTTTCTTT. Translation: CASSPDTKNTEAFF. V is TRBV5-4 and J is TRBJ1-1; a weak D match, TRBD1 (5 bases). Germline CDR1 SGHNT, CDR2 YYREEE (reference sequence). The CDR3 contains 14 residues. V lost 5 bases to trimming and J lost 1 base, with 12 bases between them.

This sequence joins TRBV18 and TRBJ2-5; TRBD2 matches at 13 bases. Trimming cost V 6 bases and J 2 bases; bases outside gene matches: 3. The CDR3 is 15 residues long. The germline V gene has CDR1 KGHSH and CDR2 LQKENI. In nucleotides, the CDR3 is TGTGCCAGCTCTCGGACTAGCGGGGGTCAAGAGACCCAGTACTTC. Residues: CASSRTSGGQETQYF.

This chain connects TRBV2 to TRBJ1-1; 11 bases fit TRBD1. V trimming: 7 bases; J trimming: 5 bases; junction bases outside the gene matches: 6. The CDR3 runs to 14 residues. Germline V gives CDR1 SNHLY, CDR2 FYNNEI. The CDR3 region has the DNA TGTGCCAGCATGGGGACAGGGGGGGAAACTGAAGCTTTCTTT. Amino acids: CASMGTGGETEAFF. Based on the CDR3 plus reference TRBV2 and TRBJ1-1, the full variable domain is EPEVTQTPSHQVTQMGQEVILRCVPISNHLYFYWYRQILGQKVEFLVSFYNNEISEKSEIFDDQFSVERPDGSNFTLKIRSTKLEDSAMYFCASMGTGGETEAFFGQGTRLTVV.

This clone was counted once. This chain uses TRBV5-1 with TRBJ2-6; D is unclear. The V gene lost 2 bases and the J gene lost 3 bases, with 9 bases spanning the gap. The germline V gene encodes CDR1 SGHRS and CDR2 YFSETQ. This CDR3 spans 15 amino acids. CDR3 region: CASSFPRLGANVLTF. The CDR3 nucleotides are TGCGCCAGCAGCTTCCCCAGGCTTGGGGCCAACGTCCTGACTTTC.

The V gene is TRBV9, the J gene TRBJ1-2, with TRBD1 identical over 7 bases. CDR1 and CDR2 from the germline V gene are SGDLS and YYNGEE. Trimming took 2 bases from V and 0 from J; bases not matched to a gene: 4. The CDR3 sequence is 15 residues long. The CDR3: CASSVSGQANYGYTF. The CDR3 DNA sequence: TGTGCCAGCAGCGTTAGCGGACAGGCTAACTATGGCTACACCTTC.